These 19 T cell receptor beta chains came from one sample sequenced in a study of shared clonotypes between healthy human individuals. Profiling relied on immunoSEQ multiplex PCR, and the TCRdb table lists in-frame clones only, not all of them. Of about 2.1 million clones in the sample, around 93% are singletons; the top ten hold under 2%. It was CD45RO-negative cells, positively selected for CCR7, that made up naive CD8 cells, with terminally differentiated effector memory CD45RA+ cells excluded. Sequencing was carried out using naive CD8+ T cells from PBMCs. The source of these receptors is a man younger than 35 in good health. Some clones in this sample may be carry-over from other donors' samples.

The chain links TRBV27 to TRBJ2-7; D gene uncertain. Per the germline V gene, CDR1 is MNHEY and CDR2 is SMNVEV (reference sequence). CDR3 length equals 15 residues. The V and J ends lost 5 bases and 2 bases respectively, with 16 bases between them. The CDR3 DNA reads as TGTGCCAGCAGTCTCCGCGTGGGCTCGACCTACGAGCAGTACTTC. Translated: CASSLRVGSTYEQYF.

The chain recombines TRBV27 with TRBJ2-7; D is undetermined. The CDR3 is 17 residues long. V lost 0 bases to trimming and J lost 2 bases, with 17 bases between them. The germline CDR1 and CDR2 sequences are MNHEY and SMNVEV (reference sequence). CDR3 residues: CASSLSVGDGKPYEQYF. For the CDR3, the DNA is TGTGCCAGCAGTTTATCCGTTGGCGACGGAAAACCCTACGAGCAGTACTTC.

The CDR3 region has the DNA TGTGCCAGCAGCGCCGGCCGGGGGGACTATGGCTACACCTTC. Translating it yields CASSAGRGDYGYTF. The chain joins TRBV9 to TRBJ1-2, with D possibly being TRBD1 (5 bases). Trimming took off 3 bases at V and 3 bases at J, with 12 bases between the two ends. This CDR3 has 14 amino acids. CDR1 SGDLS and CDR2 YYNGEE come from the germline V gene.

This clone was seen more than once but under ten times. The chain couples TRBV28 to TRBJ1-1; TRBD1 might be the D (5 bases). CDR1 and CDR2 (germline): MDHEN, SYDVKM. This CDR3 is 13 amino acids long. With 7 bases removed from V and 1 base from J, the gap between germline ends came to 10 bases. The CDR3 reads CASTPGENTEAFF. CDR3 coding DNA: TGTGCCAGCACCCCGGGGGAGAACACTGAAGCTTTCTTT.

J is TRBJ2-1 and V is TRBV11-2; D might be TRBD2 (6 bases). The germline V gene encodes CDR1 SGHAT and CDR2 FQNNGV. V was clipped by 2 bases and J by 7 bases, with 18 bases between them. The CDR3 is 16 residues long. CDR3 sequence: CASSLWSQAGGNEQFF. The CDR3 DNA sequence: TGTGCCAGCAGCTTATGGTCGCAAGCGGGCGGGAATGAGCAGTTCTTC. The full variable domain, with the rest looked up from reference TRBV11-2 and TRBJ2-1, is EAGVAQSPRYKIIEKRQSVAFWCNPISGHATLYWYQQILGQGPKLLIQFQNNGVVDDSQLPKDRFSAERLKGVDSTLKIQPAKLEDSAVYLCASSLWSQAGGNEQFFGPGTRLTVL.

The rearrangement joins TRBV14 to TRBJ1-2; D is unclear. CDR1 is SGHDN and CDR2 is FVKESK in the germline V gene. The CDR3 spans 14 residues. V was cut by 1 base and J by 4 bases, with 10 bases left in between. This chain's CDR3 is CASSQGALGYGYTF. The CDR3 DNA sequence: TGTGCCAGCAGCCAAGGAGCACTCGGCTATGGCTACACCTTC.

The V and J genes are TRBV18 and TRBJ2-7, with D hard to call. The germline gives CDR1 KGHSH, CDR2 LQKENI. With 2 bases removed from V and 5 bases from J, the gap between germline ends came to 10 bases. This CDR3 contains 13 residues. Here the CDR3 reads CASSPAGTHEQYF. The CDR3 nucleotides read TGTGCCAGCTCACCAGCAGGAACCCACGAGCAGTACTTC.

This chain connects TRBV11-1 to TRBJ2-1; tentatively, D is TRBD2 (5 bases). Germline assignment: CDR1 SGHAT and CDR2 FQDESV (reference sequence). This CDR3 region has 15 residues. The V gene lost 3 bases and the J gene lost 6 bases, with 15 bases spanning the gap. DNA for the CDR3: TGTGCCAGCAGCTTTGACTACCGAACGCCCAATGAGCAGTTCTTC. Amino acids: CASSFDYRTPNEQFF.

V gene TRBV10-3 combines with J gene TRBJ2-1; TRBD2 matches at 11 bases. The CDR3 has 15 amino acids. Germline values: CDR1 ENHRY, CDR2 SYGVKD. V dropped 10 bases and J dropped 5; count of bases not matched to a gene: 10. In nucleotides, the CDR3 is TGTGCCACCGAGGCCGGGACTAGCGGAGACAATGAGCAGTTCTTC. The encoded protein is CATEAGTSGDNEQFF.

The CDR3 region has the DNA TGTGCCATCAGTGTCGCGGGTGTAGGCAATCAGCCCCAGCATTTT. This encodes CAISVAGVGNQPQHF. This chain uses TRBV10-3 with TRBJ1-5; D unresolved. Germline V lookup: CDR1 ENHRY, CDR2 SYGVKD. The CDR3 is 15 amino acids. The V end lost 4 bases, the J end lost 2 bases, and 12 bases lay between the germline ends.

J is TRBJ2-1 and V is TRBV7-3; 7 bases line up with TRBD1. The CDR3 runs to 16 residues. Germline V CDR1 and CDR2: SGHTA, FQGTGA. Trimming at V came to 5 bases and at J to 0 bases, leaving 7 bases not matched to a gene. The CDR3 DNA sequence: TGTGCCAGCAGCGAGGGACAGCGGAGCTCCTACAATGAGCAGTTCTTC. This sequence encodes CASSEGQRSSYNEQFF.

V and J are TRBV9 and TRBJ2-1, with a possible D match to TRBD1 (5 bases). This CDR3 spans 14 amino acids. The germline CDR1 and CDR2 sequences are SGDLS and YYNGEE. The V and J ends lost 0 bases and 10 bases respectively, with 14 bases between them. CDR3 in DNA: TGTGCCAGCAGCGTAGCCCAGGGCAGTTACGAGCAGTTCTTC. It is translated as CASSVAQGSYEQFF.

The chain has TRBV13 and TRBJ2-7, with D perhaps matching TRBD2 (6 bases). Germline-derived CDR1 and CDR2 are PRHDT and FYEKMQ (reference sequence). V was trimmed by 5 bases and J by 6 bases, leaving 17 bases between them. This CDR3 spans 14 amino acids. The DNA for the CDR3 is TGTGCCAGCAGCCCCGGCAGGGACTCCAGCGAGCAGTACTTC. This sequence encodes CASSPGRDSSEQYF. The variable domain in full, completed from reference TRBV13 and TRBJ2-7, reads AAGVIQSPRHLIKEKRETATLKCYPIPRHDTVYWYQQGPGQDPQFLISFYEKMQSDKGSIPDRFSAQQFSDYHSELNMSSLELGDSALYFCASSPGRDSSEQYFGPGTRLTVT.

This sequence joins TRBV7-2 and TRBJ2-2; D not certain. The CDR3 is 13 amino acids. V was cut by 2 bases and J by 6 bases, with 7 bases left in between. CDR1 and CDR2 from the germline V gene are SGHTA and FQGNSA. The CDR3 DNA follows: TGTGCCAGCAGCTTACTGAGCGCCGGGGAGCTGTTTTTT. It is translated as CASSLLSAGELFF.

J is TRBJ1-1 and V is TRBV9, with D uncertain. The CDR3 is 15 residues long. CDR1 is SGDLS, CDR2 YYNGEE, per germline. V was trimmed by 0 bases and J by 1 base, leaving 10 bases between them. CDR3 loop: CASSVVGRENTEAFF. CDR3 nucleotides: TGTGCCAGCAGCGTAGTGGGCCGGGAGAACACTGAAGCTTTCTTT.

The chain couples TRBV27 to TRBJ2-7; 9 bases align to TRBD1. After removal of 6 bases from V and 1 base from J, the junction contained 7 bases not matched to a gene. The CDR3 loop spans 15 amino acids. Germline CDR1 reads MNHEY; CDR2 reads SMNVEV (reference sequence). CDR3 residues: CASRGWTGVSYEQYF. The DNA of the CDR3 is TGTGCCAGCAGGGGATGGACAGGGGTTTCCTACGAGCAGTACTTC.

The chain recombines TRBV6-5 with TRBJ2-5; 7 positions match TRBD2. Germline assignment: CDR1 MNHEY and CDR2 SVGAGI. This CDR3 contains 14 residues. With V trimmed by 0 bases and J by 10 bases, 8 bases remained unmatched. CDR3 in amino acids: CASSYSSLGGDQYF. DNA of the CDR3: TGTGCCAGCAGTTACTCGAGTTTGGGGGGGGACCAGTACTTC.

The chain joins TRBV7-6 to TRBJ1-2, with D possibly being TRBD1 (5 bases). Germline V gene data show CDR1 as SGHVS and CDR2 as FNYEAQ. The V gene lost 3 bases and the J gene lost 4 bases, with 12 bases spanning the gap. This CDR3 has 14 residues. As DNA, the CDR3 is TGTGCCAGCAGCTTGGACATACAGACCTATGGCTACACCTTC. Its translation: CASSLDIQTYGYTF.

About this clone itself: Other DNA variants within this sample encode the same CDR3. The chain is built from TRBV19 and TRBJ2-7; D remains unclear. In germline, CDR1 is LNHDA, CDR2 SQIVND (reference sequence). V was cut by 3 bases and J by 2 bases, with 8 bases left in between. This CDR3 comprises 13 residues. CDR3 region: CASSIGTAYEQYF. CDR3 coding DNA: TGTGCCAGTAGTATTGGAACAGCCTACGAGCAGTACTTC. Supplemented by reference TRBV19 and TRBJ2-7, the full variable domain reads DGGITQSPKYLFRKEGQNVTLSCEQNLNHDAMYWYRQDPGQGLRLIYYSQIVNDFQKGDIAEGYSVSREKKESFPLTVTSAQKNPTAFYLCASSIGTAYEQYFGPGTRLTVT.